This T cell receptor beta chain was recovered during a study of cytomegalovirus exposure and HLA in healthy donors (dated by TCRdb to between 2016 and 2019). Regarding the complete study: According to an earlier analysis of several hundred of the donors, about 179 million T cells yielded 117 million unique TCR beta sequences and about 300 Gb of sequence data. Donor age, sex, ethnicity and CMV serostatus were collected together with the repertoire data. Every discovery cohort repertoire had been produced on one sequencing platform. Rather than using new phenotypic data, the later analysis identified candidate immune exposures from TCR beta sequences and from how often those sequences occurred across donors. Using immunosequencing, the study profiled T cell repertoires from fewer than 850 subjects and related those repertoires to cytomegalovirus serostatus. A later analysis re-analyzed previously published TCR beta repertoires from about 600 donors and added high-resolution HLA genotyping to study TCR occurrence patterns. Class I and class II HLA loci were covered by the typing at four-digit resolution. Among about 370 genotyped donors of the cohort, an average of around 220,000 unique TCR beta nucleotide sequences was sequenced per donor, of which 15% to 20% were non-productive. To predict cytomegalovirus infection status, the study combined high-throughput TCR immunosequencing, statistical association of individual TCRs with disease status, and machine learning. Among the roughly 400 genotyped donors, 81% belonged to the genetic ancestry cluster associated with self-reported Caucasian donors. A later genetic analysis took genome-wide SNP genotypes for about three fifths of the roughly 700 donors and used that subset as a discovery cohort. Roughly 300 gigabases of sequencing data and roughly 80 million unique TCR sequences made up an early release that covered several hundred HLA-typed donors. The number of donors typed differed by locus, with roughly 620-630 for A, B, C, DRB1 and DQB1, roughly 520 for DQA1, 606 for DPA1, and some 470 for DPB1. Several DR-DQ haplotypes were treated as single units for association and clustering because of strong linkage in the cohort. The study was designed to test whether signatures of past pathogen exposure could be identified by cataloging public T cell receptors. In addition to the first cohort of 650 to 750 subjects, a separate validation cohort of over 90 different subjects was used. To decide whether each TCR beta V gene segment behaved as functional or pseudogenic, an earlier analysis of approximately 600 of the donors relied on high-throughput TCR beta sequencing. Points the paper makes about the study in general: In a later analysis, HLA-associated TCR beta chains showed more clonal expansion and lower generation probabilities than non-associated chains that were equally common. A further reported finding was that TCR beta sequences accurately predicted the HLA-A and HLA-B alleles for most subjects in the first cohort. Because the 87-base-pair reads could not distinguish some IMGT-functional V segments, including TRBV6-2 and TRBV6-3, those segments were excluded. Because HLA typing was missing for some donors at each locus, association tests included only the typed subset. In a later analysis, most CMV-associated TCR beta chains were found to appear HLA-restricted, with HLA associations seemingly driven largely by CMV exposure. In a later analysis, several top co-occurrence clusters were reported to appear linked to parvovirus B19, influenza, CMV and Epstein-Barr virus. The presence/absence analyses assumed that sequencing depth was roughly uniform across donors, and that assumption may not be true. Three of the identified cytomegalovirus-associated TCR beta chains were confirmed in vitro to be specific for cytomegalovirus antigens. It was suggested by the authors that the approach could potentially be generalized to other disease states and immunological phenotypes. Because counts were too low, roughly 16 rarely observed V segments, including chromosome 9 orphons, were excluded from the earlier analysis of 587 of the donors. In a later genetic analysis, a missense DCLRE1C variant was associated with V-gene and J-gene trimming of TCR beta chains, and the association was replicated in an independent cohort. CMV serostatus was the only immune exposure information available for the cohort. Specific HLA alleles were associated with 15,000 to 20,000 TCR beta sequences at a false discovery rate of 0.05 in a later analysis. A later genetic analysis reported fewer N-insertions in productive TCRs among donors in an Asian-associated ancestry cluster than the roughly 620-donor mean. Most TCR sequences were observed very rarely across donors, whereas some public TCRs were present in many individuals. An earlier analysis of 587 of the donors showed that most TCR beta V segments appeared in productive rearrangements either about 90% or about 30% of the time, which broadly matched IMGT annotations. According to a later analysis, TCR association rates differed among HLA loci, with DRB1 alleles showing the most associated TCRs and HLA-C alleles showing the fewest. This cohort had only TCR beta chains sequenced, and the lack of alpha or paired-chain data limited which features could be detected. Cytomegalovirus status was reported to be diagnosed by the classifier with high specificity and sensitivity in both the original and validation cohorts. A group of highly shared sequence variants was considered likely to be a technical artifact of the sequencing pipeline. The study gave a list of about 160 TCR beta chains associated with cytomegalovirus. Linkage disequilibrium might explain the correlated functional status among segregating V segments, but an unknown experimental factor could not be ruled out. Strong co-occurrence of HLA alleles, especially DR and DQ, made assigning TCR associations to individual alleles difficult.

For CDR1 and CDR2, the germline V gene lists SGHTA and FQGNSA. The CDR3 measures 14 amino acids from cysteine to valine. Only the CDR3 DNA stays, 42 bases, in frame from base 1. After removal of 4 bases from V and 4 bases from J, the junction retains 7 bases not matched to a gene. Libraries were built with the immunoSEQ multiplex PCR assay. The multiplex PCR relied on a mix of 60 forward primers for TCR Vbeta segments and 13 reverse primers for TCR Jbeta segments. A multiplex PCR assay on genomic DNA amplified the CDR3 region of rearranged TCR beta genes. The Illumina HiSeq System was used to sequence the amplified TCR beta libraries as 87-base-pair reads. The source study handled its data this way. Across the 700 or so repertoires, a later analysis counted roughly 84 million unique TCR beta chains, some 11 million of which were shared by at least two donors. To remove PCR and sequencing errors, raw reads were error-corrected and collapsed into unique sequences using a nearest-neighbor algorithm that merged closely related sequences. To assign V, D and J gene segments, CDR3 sequences were aligned to IMGT reference sequences. For a sequence to be retained, at least a six-nucleotide match to both a V gene segment and a J gene segment was required. Rearrangements were classified as productive when the CDR3 lacked stop codons and remained in frame with V and J, and all other rearrangements were classified as non-productive. Following IMGT convention, CDR3 was defined as the stretch from the second conserved V-encoded cysteine up to the conserved J-encoded phenylalanine. The earlier analysis of some 600 of the donors excluded sequences that lacked an unambiguous match to a single V gene segment. An earlier analysis of fewer than 750 of the donors called V segments functional above 56.7% productive rearrangements and segregating when the between-donor standard deviation exceeded 5%. A statistical classification framework was developed to diagnose cytomegalovirus status using the catalog of TCR beta chain sequences. A later analysis assigned V and J genes by comparing TCR nucleotide sequences with IMGT/GENE-DB human TR gene sequences. A later analysis assigned CDR3 sequences and most-parsimonious VDJ recombination scenarios with the TCRdist pipeline. In a later analysis, each TCR beta chain was defined by its CDR3 amino acid sequence together with its V-gene family, and reads without a unique V-gene family were excluded. To address suspected cross-contamination and a sequencing artifact, a later analysis removed some 620 highly shared, low-generation-probability nucleotide sequences. In a later analysis, a clonal expansion index was calculated for each public chain from normalized within-repertoire ranks of inferred template counts. Generation probabilities in a later analysis came from a VDJ recombination model fitted to out-of-frame rearrangements, and those results were checked against IGoR. In a later analysis, hypergeometric tests were used to score TCR-TCR, TCR-HLA and TCR-CMV co-occurrence, with a repertoire-size bias correction applied to TCR pairs. False discovery rates were estimated in a later analysis by permuting HLA or CMV assignments 20 times. In a later analysis, co-occurring TCRs were grouped using DBSCAN, with TCRdist sequence similarity added in when clustering inside HLA-allele-positive subsets. Co-occurrence clustering excluded repertoires with fewer than 30,000 or more than 120,000 public chains, plus five with anomalous nucleotide sharing. Drawn from immuneACCESS, this table holds only the in-frame rearrangements with V and J called that TCRdb kept. Clones are partly lost; checked studies trace under half to an unresolved V gene and leave the rest unexplained. The V and J calls and clone size come from that table; D and trimming were worked out from the DNA. The sample contains 150,000 or so clones, around two thirds of them found a single time. The top ten clonotypes cover 1.5% to 2% of the sample.

This clone showed up just once. The antigen it binds to is not known. Per-nucleotide qualities are absent, and no much larger clonotype sits a single base away. In total, roughly 670 healthy bone marrow donors made up the cohort. All cohort members were sampled while nominally healthy, although unrecorded immune exposures were likely present. The donor tested CMV seronegative, placing the donor among the 350 or so seronegative members of the cohort. Each donor provided a peripheral blood sample, and peripheral blood mononuclear cells were used for TCR beta sequencing. Genomic DNA was extracted from the blood cell samples with the Qiagen DNeasy Blood Extraction Kit.

The sequence joins TRBV7-2 to TRBJ2-7, and TRBD1 aligns with 7 junction nucleotides. Specimen: PBMCs. The TCR comes from a woman aged 18-30 years in good health and CMV-seronegative. The DNA sequence reads TGTGCCAGCAGCTCCAGACAGGGATCTTACGAGCAGTACGTC. Its product reads: CASSSRQGSYEQYV.